This TCR gamma chain stems from a study of gamma delta lymphoproliferative disorders and STAT genes. PBMCs from patients and controls supplied the genomic DNA for sequencing. By sample fraction, this clone is medium-sized. TCRdb re-called the multiplex PCR reads via CATT. The sample has around 4,500 gamma-chain clones, 7.9% seen once. V was clipped by 1 base and J by 3 bases; unmatched bases: 3. The CDR3 sequence is 13 residues long. Germline assignment: CDR1 VTNTFY and CDR2 YDVSTARD (reference sequence). The genes are TRGV3 and TRGJ1 or TRGJ2. Here the J gene was assigned by germline matching of the DNA, as TCRdb has none. The sequenced sample was blood. This TCR was recovered from a human donor in good health. CDR3 nucleotide sequence: TGTGCCACCTGGGACAGCCTTTATTATAAGAAACTCTTT. Translated: CATWDSLYYKKLF.